This T cell receptor (beta chain) was sequenced in a study of CD8 T cells in ankylosing spondylitis (dated by TCRdb to the late 2010s). For the wider study: The study profiled T cell receptor beta repertoires in healthy donors and ankylosing spondylitis patients to find disease-linked TCR variants. The full study cohort was made up of 25 ankylosing spondylitis patients and fewer than 120 healthy donors. Peripheral blood samples were taken, and synovial fluid was additionally collected from ankylosing spondylitis patients.

The sequencer was an Illumina HiSeq 2500. Quantitative 5'-RACE with molecular barcodes was used to prepare TCR beta libraries. For the original study's pipeline: Disease-linked TCR variants were identified with a new computational method built on a probabilistic model of VDJ rearrangement. TCRdb ran its own pipeline on the public reads, namely fastp trimming at Q25 and MiXCR clone calling, and kept in-frame beta chains. One record per CDR3 amino acid sequence lists the most common genes and DNA. The V and J calls and clone size are TCRdb's, not the authors'. This sample comprises 250,000 or so distinct CDR3 sequences, 20% to 30% of them detected only once. 0.61% of the sample is held by the ten biggest clonotypes. On this clonotype itself: The antigen this receptor binds is unknown. Base quality data are lacking; no much larger clone is found one base away.

What the research found in general, with its limitations: A CD8+ phenotype was shown by the disease-linked clones, which were found at relatively low frequencies in peripheral blood. The disease-linked clones were reported to be significantly enriched in matched synovial fluid samples from ankylosing spondylitis patients. Blood from ankylosing spondylitis patients appeared to be characterized by a TCR beta motif composed of about eight highly homologous amino acid variants. Some TCR beta motif variants had previously been reported in synovial fluid and blood of reactive arthritis patients, which suggested common disease-initiation mechanisms.

V lost 4 bases and J lost 0 bases; the stretch between them is 7 bases long. CDR1 and CDR2 are drawn from the germline V gene (reference sequence): SGHNT, YYREEE. Including cysteine and phenylalanine, the CDR3 has 14 amino acids. Of all the DNA, just the CDR3 is kept, 42 bases in frame from base 1. This TCR was recovered from a male donor with ankylosing spondylitis or in good health (not recorded which). The rearranged chain carries TRBV5-4 and TRBJ2-2; the D gene is perhaps TRBD2, on 5 matching bases. Input material: blood, either unsorted or a sorted T cell fraction (not recorded which). The CDR3 corresponds to CASSRDSNTGELFF. The DNA is as follows: TGTGCCAGCAGCCGGGATTCGAACACCGGGGAGCTGTTTTTT.